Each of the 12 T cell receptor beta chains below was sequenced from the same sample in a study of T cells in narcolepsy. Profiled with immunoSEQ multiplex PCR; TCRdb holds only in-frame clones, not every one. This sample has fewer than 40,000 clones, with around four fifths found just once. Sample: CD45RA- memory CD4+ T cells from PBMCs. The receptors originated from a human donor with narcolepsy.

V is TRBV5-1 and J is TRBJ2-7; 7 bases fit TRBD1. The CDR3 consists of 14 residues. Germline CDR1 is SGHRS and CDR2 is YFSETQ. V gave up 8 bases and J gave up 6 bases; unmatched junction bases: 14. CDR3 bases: TGCGCCAGTAAGAGACAAGGGGACAGCTCCGAGCAGTACTTC. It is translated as CASKRQGDSSEQYF.

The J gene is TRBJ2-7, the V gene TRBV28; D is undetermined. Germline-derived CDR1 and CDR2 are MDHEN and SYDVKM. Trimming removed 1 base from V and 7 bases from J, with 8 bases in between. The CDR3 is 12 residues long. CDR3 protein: CASSLSSKEQYF. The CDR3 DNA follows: TGTGCCAGCAGTTTATCTTCTAAAGAGCAGTACTTC. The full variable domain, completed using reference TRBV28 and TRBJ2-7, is DVKVTQSSRYLVKRTGEKVFLECVQDMDHENMFWYRQDPGLGLRLIYFSYDVKMKEKGDIPEGYSVSREKKERFSLILESASTNQTSMYLCASSLSSKEQYFGPGTRLTVT.

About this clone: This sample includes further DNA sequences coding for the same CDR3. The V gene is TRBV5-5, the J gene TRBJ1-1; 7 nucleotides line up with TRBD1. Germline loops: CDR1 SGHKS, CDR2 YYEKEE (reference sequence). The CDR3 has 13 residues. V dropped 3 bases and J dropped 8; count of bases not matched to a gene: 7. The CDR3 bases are TGTGCCAGCAGCTGGGGGGACAGTCGCGAAGCTTTCTTT. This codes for CASSWGDSREAFF.

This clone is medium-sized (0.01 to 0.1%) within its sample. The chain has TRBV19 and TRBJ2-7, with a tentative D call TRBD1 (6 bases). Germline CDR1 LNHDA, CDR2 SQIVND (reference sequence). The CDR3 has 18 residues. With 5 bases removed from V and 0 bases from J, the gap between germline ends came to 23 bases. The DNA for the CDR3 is TGTGCCAGTAGTCCGTCTGACAGGTTAATTCGAAGCTCCTACGAGCAGTACTTC. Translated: CASSPSDRLIRSSYEQYF.

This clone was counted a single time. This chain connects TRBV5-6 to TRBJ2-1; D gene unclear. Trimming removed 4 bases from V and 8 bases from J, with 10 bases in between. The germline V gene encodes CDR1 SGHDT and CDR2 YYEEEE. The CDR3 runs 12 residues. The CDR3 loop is CASSRGGYEQFF. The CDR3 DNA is TGTGCCAGCAGCCGAGGTGGTTATGAGCAGTTCTTC.

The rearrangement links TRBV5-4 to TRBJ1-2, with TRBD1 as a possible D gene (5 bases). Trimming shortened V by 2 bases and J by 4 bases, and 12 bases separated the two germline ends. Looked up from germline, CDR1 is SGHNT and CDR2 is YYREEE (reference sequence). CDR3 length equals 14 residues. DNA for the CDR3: TGTGCCAGCAGCTTCGCCGGACAAAGCTATGGCTACACCTTC. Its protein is CASSFAGQSYGYTF.

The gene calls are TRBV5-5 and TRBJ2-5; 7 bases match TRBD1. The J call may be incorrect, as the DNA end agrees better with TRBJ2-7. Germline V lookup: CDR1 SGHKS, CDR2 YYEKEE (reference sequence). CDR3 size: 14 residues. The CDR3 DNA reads TGTGCCAGCAGACCTGGACAGGCTGCCTACGAGCAGTACTTC. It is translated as CASRPGQAAYEQYF.

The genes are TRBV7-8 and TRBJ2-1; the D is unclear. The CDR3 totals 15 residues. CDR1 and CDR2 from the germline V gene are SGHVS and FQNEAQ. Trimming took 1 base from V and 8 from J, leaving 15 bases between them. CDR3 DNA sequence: TGTGCCAGCAGCTTAGATGGACGGATGTCCGATGAGCAGTTCTTC. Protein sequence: CASSLDGRMSDEQFF.

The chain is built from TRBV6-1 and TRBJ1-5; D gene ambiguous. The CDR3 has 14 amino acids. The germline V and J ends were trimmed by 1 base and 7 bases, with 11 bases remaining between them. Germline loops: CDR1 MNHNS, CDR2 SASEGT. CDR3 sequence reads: CASSEDGGFQPQHF. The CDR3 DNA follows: TGTGCCAGCAGTGAAGACGGAGGGTTCCAGCCCCAGCATTTT.

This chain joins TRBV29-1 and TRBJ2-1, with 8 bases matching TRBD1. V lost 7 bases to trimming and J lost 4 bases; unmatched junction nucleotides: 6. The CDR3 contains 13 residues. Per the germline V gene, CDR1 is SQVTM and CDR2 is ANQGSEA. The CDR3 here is CSAGTGKYNEQFF. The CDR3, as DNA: TGCAGCGCTGGGACAGGCAAGTACAATGAGCAGTTCTTC.

The DNA of the CDR3 is TGTGCCAGCTCACCGGGCCAGGGGTTTCAGCCCCAGCATTTT. It encodes CASSPGQGFQPQHF. This chain uses TRBV18 with TRBJ1-5; tentative D call: TRBD1 (6 bases). The germline V gene encodes CDR1 KGHSH and CDR2 LQKENI. V dropped 3 bases and J dropped 6 bases, with 12 bases sitting between them. The CDR3 is made up of 14 amino acids.

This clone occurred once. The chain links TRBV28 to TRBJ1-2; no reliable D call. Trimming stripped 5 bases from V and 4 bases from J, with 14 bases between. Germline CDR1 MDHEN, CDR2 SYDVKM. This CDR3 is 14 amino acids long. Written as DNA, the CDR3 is TGTGCCAGCAGTCAATATTCAAGCGTCTATGGCTACACCTTC. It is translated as CASSQYSSVYGYTF.